The 30 T cell receptor beta chains reported below all come from one sample, sequenced in a study of blood T cell repertoires in COVID-19. TCRdb's copy holds only in-frame clones and misses some; the assay was immunoSEQ multiplex PCR. The top ten hold over 9.5% of the sample, which has some 250,000 clones, roughly 90% seen once. Sequencing was done on a sample of peripheral blood. The origin of the receptors is a woman in her 30s with COVID-19, enrolled during active disease.

This clone was seen more than once but under ten times. V usage is TRBV18 and J usage is TRBJ1-1, with 7 nucleotides matching TRBD1. Germline V gene lookup returns CDR1 KGHSH and CDR2 LQKENI. This CDR3 comprises 13 residues. V shed 8 bases and J 0 bases; nucleotides not matched to a gene: 3. The CDR3: CASTGQLNTEAFF. The CDR3 nucleotides read TGTGCCAGCACGGGACAGTTGAACACTGAAGCTTTCTTT.

This clone appeared a single time. The chain carries TRBV5-5 and TRBJ2-7; D is possibly TRBD1 (7 bases). The germline V gene has CDR1 SGHKS and CDR2 YYEKEE (reference sequence). CDR3 length equals 14 residues. Between the trimmed V and J ends, which lost 3 bases and 6 bases, there was a span of 16 bases. The CDR3 DNA sequence: TGTGCCAGCAGCTATCCAGGGGGGAGCAGCGAGCAGTACTTC. It yields the protein CASSYPGGSSEQYF.

This clone was counted once. V gene TRBV5-1 combines with J gene TRBJ1-2; 9 bases are shared with TRBD1. The V gene's germline CDR1 is SGHRS and CDR2 YFSETQ. The CDR3 runs to 13 residues. V dropped 3 bases and J dropped 6; count of bases not matched to a gene: 3. CDR3 in amino acids: CASSSTGGDGYTF. CDR3 in DNA: TGCGCCAGCAGCTCTACAGGGGGCGATGGCTACACCTTC.

The chain is built from TRBV19 and TRBJ2-1, with TRBD2 identical over 9 bases. The length of the CDR3 is 16 residues. CDR1 is LNHDA, CDR2 SQIVND, per germline (reference sequence). V was pared by 1 base and J by 6 bases, with 7 bases of the junction left unmatched. The CDR3 sequence is CASSIVPSGVGNEQFF. Written as DNA, the CDR3 is TGTGCCAGTAGTATAGTGCCTAGCGGGGTAGGCAATGAGCAGTTCTTC.

The chain carries TRBV28 and TRBJ1-6; the match to TRBD1 covers 11 bases. The CDR3 consists of 17 residues. Looked up from germline, CDR1 is MDHEN and CDR2 is SYDVKM. V shed 6 bases, J shed 9 bases, and the junction held 13 bases outside the gene matches. The CDR3 sequence: CASRLPRTGGFSSPLHF. In nucleotides, the CDR3 is TGTGCCAGCAGGCTCCCGAGGACAGGGGGCTTCAGTTCACCCCTCCACTTT.

The chain joins TRBV5-5 to TRBJ2-1; 11 positions match TRBD2. Germline V gene sequence: CDR1 SGHKS, CDR2 YYEKEE (reference sequence). The CDR3 covers 16 residues. J was trimmed by 4 bases and V by 0 bases; bases with no gene match: 3. The CDR3 here is CASSLVSSGGYNEQFF. CDR3 nucleotide sequence: TGTGCCAGCAGCTTGGTGTCTAGCGGGGGGTACAATGAGCAGTTCTTC.

The rearrangement links TRBV13 to TRBJ1-2, with 7 bases fitting TRBD1. CDR1 is PRHDT, CDR2 FYEKMQ, per germline (reference sequence). Trimming removed 0 bases from V and 4 bases from J; junction bases left unmatched: 2. This CDR3 is built from 14 residues. CDR3 in DNA: TGTGCCAGCAGCTTAGGGGCAGGGGGCTATGGCTACACCTTC. Translating it yields CASSLGAGGYGYTF.

This clone has just one count. The J gene is TRBJ1-3, the V gene TRBV5-8; 12 nucleotides agree with TRBD1. The trim removed 3 bases at V and 2 bases at J, leaving 0 bases unmatched. The V gene's germline CDR1 is SGHTS and CDR2 YDEGEE. The CDR3 length is 15 residues. As DNA, the CDR3 is TGTGCCAGCAGCTGGGACAGGGGGCCTGGAAACACCATATATTTT. It encodes CASSWDRGPGNTIYF. The variable domain in full, completed from reference TRBV5-8 and TRBJ1-3, reads EAGVTQSPTHLIKTRGQQATLRCSPISGHTSVYWYQQALGLGLQFLLWYDEGEERNRGNFPPRFSGRQFPNYSSELNVNALELEDSALYLCASSWDRGPGNTIYFGEGSWLTVV.

The chain carries TRBV19 and TRBJ2-1; TRBD1 aligns across 7 bases. Germline lookup yields CDR1 LNHDA and CDR2 SQIVND (reference sequence). The CDR3 runs 15 residues. V lost 7 bases and J lost 10; bases outside the gene matches: 16. The CDR3 coding sequence is TGTGCCAGTACACATATGGGGCTAGGGGGCCGGGAGCAGTTCTTC. Residues: CASTHMGLGGREQFF.

The chain uses TRBV6-5 and TRBJ1-2; TRBD1 matches 9 bases. CDR1 MNHEY and CDR2 SVGAGI come from the germline V gene. The CDR3 has 14 amino acids. Trimming cost V 6 bases and J 8 bases; bases outside gene matches: 10. Here the CDR3 reads CASSGGTGRRGYTF. The CDR3 coding sequence is TGTGCCAGCAGCGGGGGGACAGGGAGGAGGGGCTACACCTTC.

The chain joins TRBV15 to TRBJ1-2; a weak D match, TRBD1 (6 bases). From germline, CDR1 is LNHNV and CDR2 YYDKDF (reference sequence). The CDR3 runs to 13 residues. Trimming pared 6 bases from V and 8 bases from J, leaving 16 bases between. For the CDR3, the DNA is TGTGCCACCAGGGATACAGGGTATAACGGCTACACCTTC. Amino acids: CATRDTGYNGYTF. The full variable domain, its missing parts supplied by reference TRBV15 and TRBJ1-2, is DAMVIQNPRYQVTQFGKPVTLSCSQTLNHNVMYWYQQKSSQAPKLLFHYYDKDFNNEADTPDNFQSRRPNTSFCFLDIRSPGLGDTAMYLCATRDTGYNGYTFGSGTRLTVV.

The rearrangement links TRBV6-5 to TRBJ2-3; D remains ambiguous. Germline V gene data show CDR1 as MNHEY and CDR2 as SVGAGI. Trimming shortened V by 6 bases and J by 1 base, and 8 bases separated the two germline ends. The CDR3 runs to 13 residues. The CDR3 spells CASRVRGTDTQYF. CDR3 sequence (DNA): TGTGCCAGCAGGGTGCGTGGCACAGATACGCAGTATTTT.

This clone was found once. The J gene is TRBJ2-3, the V gene TRBV6-5; TRBD1 is a possible D gene (6 bases). This CDR3 has 15 residues. The germline gives CDR1 MNHEY, CDR2 SVGAGI. The germline V and J ends were trimmed by 6 bases and 5 bases, with 18 bases remaining between them. The CDR3 here is CASSPRGDLGDTQYF. DNA of the CDR3: TGTGCCAGCAGCCCCAGGGGCGACCTTGGAGATACGCAGTATTTT.

The chain is built from TRBV19 and TRBJ2-1; tentative D call: TRBD2 (7 bases). The germline V gene encodes CDR1 LNHDA and CDR2 SQIVND (reference sequence). Trimming removed 5 bases from V and 0 bases from J, with 11 bases in between. The CDR3 sequence is 15 residues long. CDR3 coding DNA: TGTGCCAGTAGTTCGGGGGGCCCCTCCTACAATGAGCAGTTCTTC. Its translation: CASSSGGPSYNEQFF. Variable domain in full (rest from reference TRBV19 and TRBJ2-1): DGGITQSPKYLFRKEGQNVTLSCEQNLNHDAMYWYRQDPGQGLRLIYYSQIVNDFQKGDIAEGYSVSREKKESFPLTVTSAQKNPTAFYLCASSSGGPSYNEQFFGPGTRLTVL.

CDR3 protein: CASSLGSGGVTDTQYF. CDR3 nucleotides: TGTGCCAGCAGCTTAGGTAGCGGGGGTGTCACAGATACGCAGTATTTT. The chain has TRBV7-2 and TRBJ2-3; 9 positions agree with TRBD2. The germline V gene encodes CDR1 SGHTA and CDR2 FQGNSA. The ends lost 1 base at V and 2 bases at J; junction bases unmatched: 4. CDR3 length: 16 residues.

With regard to this clone: The same CDR3 can be traced to other DNA sequences in this sample. The chain is built from TRBV7-2 and TRBJ2-7, with D perhaps matching TRBD2 (7 bases). The CDR3 loop spans 15 amino acids. Germline V gene sequence: CDR1 SGHTA, CDR2 FQGNSA. The V gene lost 0 bases and the J gene lost 4 bases, with 13 bases spanning the gap. The CDR3 sequence: CASSLARGGRYEQYF. DNA for the CDR3: TGTGCCAGCAGCTTAGCTAGGGGGGGGAGGTACGAGCAGTACTTC.

The rearrangement joins TRBV5-4 to TRBJ2-5, with a weak D call TRBD2 (6 bases). The germline CDR1 and CDR2 sequences are SGHNT and YYREEE (reference sequence). Trimming shortened V by 0 bases and J by 5 bases, and 8 bases separated the two germline ends. This CDR3 is 13 amino acids long. The CDR3: CASSLAGRETQYF. DNA of the CDR3: TGTGCCAGCAGCTTGGCAGGGAGGGAGACCCAGTACTTC.

The gene calls are TRBV10-3 and TRBJ1-1; 7 positions match TRBD1. The V segment lost 4 bases and the J segment 1 base; nucleotides outside the gene matches: 3. CDR3 length equals 14 residues. Germline values: CDR1 ENHRY, CDR2 SYGVKD. CDR3 in DNA: TGTGCCATCAGTGCCCGACAGGGGAACACTGAAGCTTTCTTT. Protein: CAISARQGNTEAFF.

Worth noting for this clone: This specimen includes other DNA sequences encoding the same CDR3. The V gene is TRBV5-4, the J gene TRBJ2-7; 10 positions agree with TRBD2. This CDR3 region has 14 residues. The germline V gene has CDR1 SGHNT and CDR2 YYREEE (reference sequence). V dropped 2 bases and J dropped 4; count of bases not matched to a gene: 3. The chain's CDR3 is CASSFSGGAYEQYF. In nucleotides, the CDR3 is TGTGCCAGCAGCTTCAGCGGGGGGGCGTACGAGCAGTACTTC.

This clone was counted a single time. This chain connects TRBV6-5 to TRBJ1-1; 8 nucleotides agree with TRBD1. The V gene's germline CDR1 is MNHEY and CDR2 SVGAGI. V was pared by 7 bases and J by 2 bases, with 3 bases of the junction left unmatched. This CDR3 is built from 13 residues. The chain's CDR3 is CASKGTGNTEAFF. CDR3 in DNA: TGTGCCAGCAAAGGGACAGGTAACACTGAAGCTTTCTTT.

This clone was counted between two and nine times. The rearrangement joins TRBV27 to TRBJ2-7, with 14 bases matching TRBD2. Germline CDR1 reads MNHEY; CDR2 reads SMNVEV (reference sequence). V was pared by 1 base and J by 2 bases, with 1 base of the junction left unmatched. The CDR3 totals 16 residues. CDR3 bases: TGTGCCAGCAGTTTATGGACTAGCGGGGGGACCTACGAGCAGTACTTC. It translates to CASSLWTSGGTYEQYF.

The gene calls are TRBV12-3 or TRBV12-4 and TRBJ2-2; a possible D gene is TRBD2 (5 bases). Trimming removed 5 bases from V and 6 bases from J, with 10 bases in between. The CDR3 has 13 amino acids. In DNA form, the CDR3 reads TGTGCCAGCAGTGAGGGTGGGGCCGGGGAGCTGTTTTTT. Amino acids: CASSEGGAGELFF.

The V call is TRBV6-5, the J call TRBJ1-1, with unresolved D. Germline CDR1 and CDR2: MNHEY and SVGAGI. V was trimmed by 0 bases and J by 8 bases, leaving 7 bases between them. The CDR3 length is 12 residues. CDR3 loop: CASSYSTGEAFF. CDR3 coding DNA: TGTGCCAGCAGTTACTCGACTGGGGAAGCTTTCTTT.

This chain's CDR3 is CASSQDGEQFF. In nucleotides, the CDR3 is TGTGCCAGCAGCCAAGACGGGGAGCAGTTCTTC. The chain uses TRBV3-1 (or the pseudogene TRBV3-2) and TRBJ2-1; D uncertain. Germline lookup yields CDR1 LGHDT and CDR2 YNNKEL (reference sequence). The CDR3 is made up of 11 amino acids. Trimming cost V 0 bases and J 10 bases, with 4 bases left between them.

The V and J genes are TRBV6-5 and TRBJ2-7; TRBD2 matches at 9 bases. This CDR3 has 15 residues. Germline CDR1 MNHEY, CDR2 SVGAGI. Losses at the gene ends were 2 bases for V and 6 bases for J; bases not matched to a gene: 8. CDR3 sequence: CASSYAGGTEGEQYF. The CDR3 nucleotides read TGTGCCAGCAGTTACGCGGGGGGGACAGAGGGCGAGCAGTACTTC.

This CDR3 is CASSLIAGPNQPQHF. Here the CDR3 DNA reads TGCGCCAGCAGCTTGATAGCAGGGCCCAATCAGCCCCAGCATTTT. V gene TRBV5-1 combines with J gene TRBJ1-5; D is perhaps TRBD1 (5 bases). V gave up 1 base and J gave up 3 bases, with 11 bases separating them. CDR1 and CDR2 from the germline V gene are SGHRS and YFSETQ. The CDR3 loop spans 15 amino acids.

The chain is built from TRBV7-9 and TRBJ2-3; perhaps TRBD1 as D (6 bases). The CDR3 totals 16 residues. In germline, CDR1 is SEHNR, CDR2 FQNEAQ (reference sequence). V was pared by 1 base and J by 2 bases, with 13 bases between. The CDR3 is CASSLELRGNTDTQYF. CDR3 sequence (DNA): TGTGCCAGCAGCTTAGAGTTGAGGGGGAACACAGATACGCAGTATTTT.

The chain couples TRBV12-3 or TRBV12-4 to TRBJ1-2; TRBD1 is a possible D gene (6 bases). Trimming pared 6 bases from V and 5 bases from J, leaving 10 bases between. This CDR3 comprises 12 residues. CDR3 loop: CASSLTGYGYTF. The CDR3 nucleotides read TGTGCCAGCAGCCTAACAGGGTATGGCTACACCTTC.

This chain joins TRBV15 and TRBJ1-2, with 10 bases fitting TRBD1. The CDR3 covers 15 residues. V lost 7 bases to trimming and J lost 4 bases; unmatched junction nucleotides: 9. The germline CDR1 and CDR2 sequences are LNHNV and YYDKDF (reference sequence). The DNA of the CDR3 is TGTGCCACCAAAAATTCCGGGACAGGGGCCTATGGCTACACCTTC. Translating it yields CATKNSGTGAYGYTF.

CDR3 sequence: CASSFPQAYEQYF. The CDR3 DNA sequence: TGTGCCAGCAGTTTTCCACAAGCCTACGAGCAGTACTTC. V is TRBV12-3 or TRBV12-4 and J is TRBJ2-7; no definite D call. This CDR3 comprises 13 residues. V shed 3 bases and J shed 2 bases, with 8 bases lying between them.